What follows is one T cell receptor (beta chain) and its context. Deletions cut 2 bases from V and 5 bases from J, with 10 bases between. The CDR3 is 14 residues long. The germline gives CDR1 MNHNS, CDR2 SASEGT. These data originate in a study of CD8 T cells in Susac syndrome. RNA, at about 0.45 to 1 ug, was reverse transcribed with random hexamers. From the immunoSEQ multiplex PCR reads, TCRdb called clonotypes with MiXCR, one entry per CDR3 protein. The sample holds approximately 160,000 distinct CDR3 sequences; approximately 94% are singletons and the top ten take about 0.089%. This chain links TRBV6-1 with TRBJ1-5, with a possible D match to TRBD1 (5 bases). The sequencing input was CD4+ T cells from PBMCs. This TCR was sampled from a human donor with multiple sclerosis. This chain's CDR3 is CASSESRGDQPQHF. Written as DNA, the CDR3 is TGTGCCAGCAGTGAATCAAGGGGCGATCAGCCCCAGCATTTT.